What follows is one T cell receptor beta chain and its context. Its specificity is not known. The data are from a study of T cell responses to AZD1222 COVID-19 vaccine. Repertoires were generated with immunoSEQ multiplex PCR, while TCRdb's copy carries only in-frame clones and drops some. The sample shows around 120,000 clones, 85% to 90% of them seen only once. There are 14 residues in the CDR3. V lost 3 bases and J 1 base, leaving 10 bases between the germline ends. Germline V gene sequence: CDR1 KGHSH, CDR2 LQKENI. General study findings and limits: In a largely white British group with more females than males, clonal diversity was possibly underestimated.

The source material was peripheral blood, sampled on day 0 of AZD1222 vaccination. The V and J genes are TRBV18 and TRBJ2-7; the D is unclear. This TCR came from an adult in good health. The CDR3: CASSPPGRSYEQYF. CDR3 DNA: TGTGCCAGCTCACCGCCCGGAAGATCCTACGAGCAGTACTTC.